This TCR beta chain is from a study of T cells expressing NK-cell markers. A 5'RACE template switching approach incorporating UMIs was used to make TCR beta cDNA. TCRdb reprocessed the 5' RACE reads and keeps a single row for each CDR3 protein, giving no DNA. This repertoire includes hundreds of thousands of distinct CDR3 sequences. There are 13 residues in the CDR3. CDR1 is SEHNR and CDR2 is FQNEAQ in the germline V gene (reference sequence). This receptor was identified in a woman aged 18 to 75 in good health. The sample consisted of blood T cells: a sorted CD56 or NKG2C T cell subset, CD4+ or CD8+ T cells, or bulk PBMC T cells (not recorded which). The rearrangement uses TRBV7-9 and TRBJ2-5; TCRdb lists TRBD1, though no DNA is available to test this call. The CDR3 region is CASSIGQGETQYF.